The next 24 T cell receptor beta chains were all read from a single sample in a study of blood T cells in healthy people across ages. A second PCR, run for about 7 to 11 cycles, used a sample-barcoded 5' primer plus a J-beta primer mix. In TCRdb, the 5' RACE reads were re-called with MiXCR into one record per CDR3 protein. The sample consists of about 540,000 distinct CDR3 sequences, under 30% of them appearing once. These data were likewise used in another study, on T cells of mothers and their children.

What was sequenced was blood. All receptors derive from a boy between 10 and 17 years old in good health.

This rearrangement joins TRBV5-1 to TRBJ2-5; 9 nucleotides agree with TRBD2. Per germline, CDR1 SGHRS and CDR2 YFSETQ. The CDR3 sequence is 17 residues long. The junction had 10 bases not matched to a gene; V was cut back by 4 bases and J by 0 bases. The CDR3 loop is CASSPSVAGVYQETQYF. The DNA for the CDR3 is TGCGCCAGCAGCCCTTCGGTAGCGGGGGTCTACCAAGAGACCCAGTACTTC.

V usage is TRBV15 and J usage is TRBJ2-3; 8 bases fit TRBD1. From germline, CDR1 is LNHNV and CDR2 YYDKDF (reference sequence). Unmatched junction bases numbered 6, after V lost 3 bases and J lost 13 bases. This CDR3 region has 12 residues. The CDR3 coding sequence is TGTGCCACCAGCAGTCTTGGACAGGGCGAGTATTTT. It translates to CATSSLGQGEYF.

Ten or more counts support this clonotype. The chain is built from TRBV7-9 and TRBJ2-1; the match to TRBD1 covers 8 bases. The germline CDR1 and CDR2 sequences are SEHNR and FQNEAQ (reference sequence). The V segment lost 5 bases and the J segment 0 bases; nucleotides outside the gene matches: 3. The CDR3 totals 15 residues. The CDR3 DNA reads as TGTGCCAGCAGCCGAGGGACAGGCTCCTACAATGAGCAGTTCTTC. Its translation: CASSRGTGSYNEQFF.

The rearrangement joins TRBV5-1 to TRBJ2-5; D ambiguous. The CDR3 runs to 13 residues. Germline loops: CDR1 SGHRS, CDR2 YFSETQ. The germline V and J ends were trimmed by 0 bases and 7 bases, with 10 bases remaining between them. The CDR3 coding sequence is TGCGCCAGCAGCTTGGTAGGCCTAAGGACCCAGTACTTC. Translating it yields CASSLVGLRTQYF.

The V and J genes are TRBV4-3 and TRBJ1-5; possible D gene TRBD1, 5 bases. Deletions cut 0 bases from V and 6 bases from J, with 12 bases between. Per germline, CDR1 LGHNA and CDR2 YSLEER. The CDR3 is 15 residues long. The CDR3 nucleotides read TGCGCCAGCAGCCAAGATAGGCAGGGATTTCAGCCCCAGCATTTT. Translating gives CASSQDRQGFQPQHF.

This clonotype was found a few times. The chain recombines TRBV7-2 with TRBJ2-7; 11 bases match TRBD2. The germline V gene encodes CDR1 SGHTA and CDR2 FQGNSA. Losses at the gene ends were 5 bases for V and 3 bases for J; bases not matched to a gene: 9. The CDR3 spans 16 residues. The CDR3 nucleotides are TGTGCCAGCAGCCTCCGACTAGCGGGGAGCTACTACGAGCAGTACTTC. Its translation: CASSLRLAGSYYEQYF.

J is TRBJ2-1 and V is TRBV20-1, with TRBD2 identical over 12 bases. With V trimmed by 3 bases and J by 1 base, 7 bases remained unmatched. CDR1 and CDR2 from the germline V gene are DFQATT and SNEGSKA (reference sequence). This CDR3 contains 17 residues. CDR3 in DNA: TGCAGTGCTAGGACAGGGCTAGCGGGAGGGTCCTACAATGAGCAGTTCTTC. Its protein is CSARTGLAGGSYNEQFF.

The V and J genes are TRBV20-1 and TRBJ2-6; maybe TRBD1 (6 bases). The germline V gene has CDR1 DFQATT and CDR2 SNEGSKA (reference sequence). This CDR3 is built from 14 residues. V was shortened by 5 bases and J by 7 bases, with 15 bases between the two germline ends. This CDR3 reads CSAPQGTGANVLTF. The CDR3 nucleotides are TGCAGTGCTCCGCAGGGGACCGGAGCCAACGTCCTGACTTTC.

The chain carries TRBV6-2 or TRBV6-3 and TRBJ2-5; D may be TRBD1 (6 bases). The assigned J gene may be wrong: the sequence end matches TRBJ2-1 better. The CDR3 has 13 amino acids. The V gene's germline CDR1 is MNHEY and CDR2 SVGEGT. Here the CDR3 reads CASITPGTHEQFF. CDR3 coding DNA: TGTGCCAGCATTACACCCGGGACACATGAGCAGTTCTTC.

This clonotype was detected only a few times. The rearrangement links TRBV7-2 to TRBJ2-7; D unresolved. Germline loops: CDR1 SGHTA, CDR2 FQGNSA. This CDR3 has 16 residues. V lost 3 bases to trimming and J lost 1 base, with 16 bases between them. CDR3 coding DNA: TGTGCCAGCAGCTTCACGGCTCTGGGCAGGTCCTACGAGCAGTACTTC. This encodes CASSFTALGRSYEQYF.

This clonotype was counted only a few times. The gene calls are TRBV4-3 and TRBJ2-1; D perhaps matches TRBD2 (6 bases). From germline, CDR1 is LGHNA and CDR2 YSLEER. V shed 4 bases and J shed 6 bases, with 16 bases lying between them. The CDR3 sequence is 15 residues long. The CDR3 nucleotides read TGCGCCAGCAGCCCCGGTACCGGGGACTTCAATGAGCAGTTCTTC. Translating gives CASSPGTGDFNEQFF.

This rearrangement joins TRBV20-1 to TRBJ2-3; no clear D gene. The CDR3 contains 11 residues. The germline CDR1 and CDR2 sequences are DFQATT and SNEGSKA (reference sequence). The germline V and J ends were trimmed by 7 bases and 1 base, with 6 bases remaining between them. The CDR3 protein is CSGFGTDTQYF. CDR3 DNA sequence: TGCAGTGGATTCGGCACAGATACGCAGTATTTT.

The chain recombines TRBV7-2 with TRBJ2-7; D is undetermined. Between the trimmed V and J ends, which lost 1 base and 6 bases, there was a span of 7 bases. CDR3 length equals 12 residues. Germline CDR1 SGHTA, CDR2 FQGNSA. In DNA, the CDR3 is TGTGCCAGCAGCTTAGTTAATCTCGAGCAGTACTTC. Protein product: CASSLVNLEQYF.

This clonotype was counted only a few times. CDR3 DNA sequence: TGTGCCAGCAGATCCGGGCCACCGGCTGATACGCAGTATTTT. Protein product: CASRSGPPADTQYF. The gene calls are TRBV12-3 or TRBV12-4 and TRBJ2-3; no reliable D call. The CDR3 spans 14 residues. V lost 6 bases to trimming and J lost 6 bases, with 16 bases between them.

The sample holds a few counts of this clonotype. The chain links TRBV7-2 to TRBJ2-3; D remains ambiguous. V lost 8 bases to trimming and J lost 0 bases, with 9 bases between them. From germline, CDR1 is SGHTA and CDR2 FQGNSA. CDR3 length: 13 amino acids. CDR3 sequence: CASRPPSTDTQYF. For the CDR3, the DNA is TGTGCCAGCCGGCCTCCTAGCACAGATACGCAGTATTTT. Looking up the rest from reference TRBV7-2 and TRBJ2-3 gives the full variable domain: GAGVSQSPSNKVTEKGKDVELRCDPISGHTALYWYRQSLGQGLEFLIYFQGNSAPDKSGLPSDRFSAERTGGSVSTLTIQRTQQEDSAVYLCASRPPSTDTQYFGPGTRLTVL.

This clonotype came up a few times. The genes are TRBV10-3 and TRBJ2-5; D is perhaps TRBD1 (6 bases). CDR1 is ENHRY and CDR2 is SYGVKD in the germline V gene. The CDR3 is made up of 18 amino acids. The V end was cut by 3 bases, the J end by 7 bases, with 27 bases between. In DNA form, the CDR3 reads TGTGCCATCAGTGAACAGGGTGCGGTATTGGGCATTGGGGGGACCCAGTACTTC. This sequence encodes CAISEQGAVLGIGGTQYF.

This chain connects TRBV27 to TRBJ2-5, with 8 nucleotides matching TRBD2. The J call is uncertain, as TRBJ2-7 better fits the DNA end. From germline, CDR1 is MNHEY and CDR2 SMNVEV (reference sequence). The CDR3 runs to 14 residues. The CDR3 reads CASRLLAGAYEQYF. The DNA of the CDR3 is TGTGCCAGCAGGTTGCTAGCGGGCGCCTACGAGCAGTACTTC.

Only a few counts were recorded for this clonotype. V and J are TRBV7-9 and TRBJ2-7, with TRBD1 as a possible D gene (6 bases). Per germline, CDR1 SEHNR and CDR2 FQNEAQ (reference sequence). V lost 3 bases, J lost 6 bases, and 12 bases lay in between. The CDR3 is 13 amino acids. DNA of the CDR3: TGTGCCAGCAGCTTGGGTACAGGGCCCGAGCAGTACTTC. This sequence encodes CASSLGTGPEQYF.

This clonotype was seen a few times. The chain has TRBV28 and TRBJ1-2, with D possibly being TRBD1 (6 bases). CDR3 size: 13 residues. V was clipped by 6 bases and J by 2 bases, with 10 bases between them. Germline loops: CDR1 MDHEN, CDR2 SYDVKM. The DNA for the CDR3 is TGTGCCAGCAGGACGACAGGAAACTATGGCTACACCTTC. Amino acid sequence: CASRTTGNYGYTF.

The chain combines TRBV19 with TRBJ2-1, with D perhaps TRBD2 (5 bases). Germline V CDR1 and CDR2: LNHDA, SQIVND (reference sequence). The CDR3 contains 11 residues. V was clipped by 5 bases and J by 10 bases, with 9 bases between them. The DNA for the CDR3 is TGTGCCAGTAGTGCGGGCGTAGAGCAGTTCTTC. It specifies CASSAGVEQFF.

This clonotype came up a few times. The chain recombines TRBV9 with TRBJ1-1; no clear D. Germline CDR1 is SGDLS and CDR2 is YYNGEE. Trimming cost V 3 bases and J 3 bases, with 6 bases left between them. This CDR3 is built from 12 residues. The CDR3 loop is CASSEVHTEAFF. The CDR3 region has the DNA TGTGCCAGCAGCGAGGTGCACACTGAAGCTTTCTTT. Together with reference TRBV9 and TRBJ1-1, the CDR3 gives the full variable domain: DSGVTQTPKHLITATGQRVTLRCSPRSGDLSVYWYQQSLDQGLQFLIQYYNGEERAKGNILERFSAQQFPDLHSELNLSSLELGDSALYFCASSEVHTEAFFGQGTRLTVV.

In its sample, this clonotype was seen a few times. The rearrangement joins TRBV25-1 to TRBJ2-5, with D possibly being TRBD2 (5 bases). There are 12 residues in the CDR3. Per the germline V gene, CDR1 is MGHDK and CDR2 is SYGVNS. Trimming took 7 bases from V and 11 from J, leaving 17 bases between them. For the CDR3, the DNA is TGTGCCAGCACCGAGCACCCTGGGGAGCAGTACTTC. Protein: CASTEHPGEQYF.

This clonotype was picked up a small number of times. CDR3 coding DNA: TGCGCCAGCAGCTATATAGCGGGAGGGCGGGGAGAGACCCAGTACTTC. Translating it yields CASSYIAGGRGETQYF. The genes are TRBV4-1 and TRBJ2-5, with 11 nucleotides matching TRBD2. The CDR3 covers 16 residues. CDR1 is MGHRA and CDR2 is YSYEKL in the germline V gene. Trimming cost V 5 bases and J 4 bases; bases outside gene matches: 9.

CDR3 coding DNA: TGTGCCAGCACTACTAGCGGGAGAAGTGATGAGCAGTTCTTC. This codes for CASTTSGRSDEQFF. The rearrangement joins TRBV6-5 to TRBJ2-1; 11 bases map to TRBD2. This CDR3 contains 14 residues. The V gene end was trimmed by 7 bases and the J gene end by 8 bases; junction bases not matched to a gene: 7. CDR1 MNHEY and CDR2 SVGAGI come from the germline V gene.